Listed here is a single T cell receptor (beta chain). The CDR3 length is 15 residues. CDR1 is MNHNS, CDR2 SASEGT, per germline. Trimming took 3 bases from V and 0 from J, leaving 11 bases between them. The data were obtained in a study of control samples from healthy donors and cancer patients. Assay: immunoSEQ multiplex PCR; the TCRdb copy retains only in-frame clones and omits some. The repertoire holds about 170,000 clones, with around 93% as singletons. V and J are TRBV6-1 and TRBJ1-1; no definite D call. The sequence came from a woman aged 55-70 years in good health. The sample comprised blood. The CDR3 sequence is CASSDRRKLNTEAFF. The CDR3 coding sequence is TGTGCCAGCAGTGATAGGAGGAAATTGAACACTGAAGCTTTCTTT.